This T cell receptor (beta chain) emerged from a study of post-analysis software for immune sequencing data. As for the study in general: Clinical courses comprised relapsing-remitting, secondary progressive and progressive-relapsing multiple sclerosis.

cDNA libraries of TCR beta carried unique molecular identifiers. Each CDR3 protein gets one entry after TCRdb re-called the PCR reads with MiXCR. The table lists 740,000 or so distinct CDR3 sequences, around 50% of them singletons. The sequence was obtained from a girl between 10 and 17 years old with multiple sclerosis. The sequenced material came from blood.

The CDR3 spells CASSSMTGASYGYTF. CDR3 nucleotides: TGTGCCAGCAGCTCTATGACAGGAGCTTCCTATGGCTACACCTTC. The V gene is TRBV7-3, the J gene TRBJ1-2, with D possibly being TRBD1 (6 bases). Trimming removed 4 bases at V and 4 bases at J, with 16 bases between. Germline V CDR1 and CDR2: SGHTA, FQGTGA. This CDR3 comprises 15 residues.